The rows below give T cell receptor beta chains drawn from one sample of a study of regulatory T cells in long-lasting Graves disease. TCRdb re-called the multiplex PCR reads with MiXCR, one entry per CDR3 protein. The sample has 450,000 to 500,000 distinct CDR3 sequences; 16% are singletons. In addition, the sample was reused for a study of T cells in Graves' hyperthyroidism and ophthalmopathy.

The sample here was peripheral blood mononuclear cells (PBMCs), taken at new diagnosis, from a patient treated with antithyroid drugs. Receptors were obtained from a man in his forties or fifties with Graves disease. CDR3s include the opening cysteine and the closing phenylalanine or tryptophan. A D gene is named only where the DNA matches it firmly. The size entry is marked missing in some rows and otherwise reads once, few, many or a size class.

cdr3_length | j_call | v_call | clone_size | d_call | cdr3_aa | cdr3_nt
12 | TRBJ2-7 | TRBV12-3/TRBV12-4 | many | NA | CASRKSSYEQYF | TGTGCCAGCAGAAAAAGCTCCTACGAGCAGTACTTC
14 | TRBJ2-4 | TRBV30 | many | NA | CAWSRGKAKNIQYF | TGTGCCTGGAGCCGAGGCAAAGCCAAAAACATTCAGTACTTC
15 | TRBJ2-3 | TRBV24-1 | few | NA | CATSSSKLRTDTQYF | TGTGCCACCAGTAGTTCTAAGCTTCGCACAGATACGCAGTATTTT
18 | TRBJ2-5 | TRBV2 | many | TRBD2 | CASSEAPFGLAGVGTQYF | TGTGCCAGCAGTGAAGCTCCGTTTGGACTAGCGGGAGTAGGGACCCAGTACTTC
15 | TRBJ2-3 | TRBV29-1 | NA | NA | CSVEQVGSSTDTQYF | TGCAGCGTTGAGCAGGTAGGATCCAGCACAGATACGCAGTATTTT
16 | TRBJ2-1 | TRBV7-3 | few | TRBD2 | CASSSAGTSVYNEQFF | TGTGCCAGCAGTTCAGCCGGGACTAGCGTTTACAATGAGCAGTTCTTC
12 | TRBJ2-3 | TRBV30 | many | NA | CAWSGARDTQYF | TGTGCCTGGAGTGGGGCTAGAGATACGCAGTATTTT
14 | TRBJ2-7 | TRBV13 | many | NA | CASSDANGHYEQYF | TGTGCCAGCAGCGATGCTAACGGCCACTACGAGCAGTACTTC
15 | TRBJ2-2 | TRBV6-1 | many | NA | CASRPLQGDTGELFF | TGTGCCAGCAGACCCCTGCAGGGTGACACCGGGGAGCTGTTTTTT
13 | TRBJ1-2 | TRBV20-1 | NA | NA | CSARVVTLGGYTF | TGCAGTGCTAGAGTCGTCACCCTCGGGGGCTACACCTTC
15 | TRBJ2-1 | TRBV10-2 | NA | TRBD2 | CASIPPGLANNEQFF | TGCGCCAGCATACCACCGGGACTAGCGAACAATGAGCAGTTCTTC
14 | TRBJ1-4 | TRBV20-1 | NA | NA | CSARGQTTNEKLFF | TGCAGTGCTAGAGGACAGACAACTAATGAAAAACTGTTTTTT
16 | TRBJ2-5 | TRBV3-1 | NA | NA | CASSQRGQSLQETQYF | TGTGCCAGCAGCCAGCGGGGACAGAGCCTCCAAGAGACCCAGTACTTC
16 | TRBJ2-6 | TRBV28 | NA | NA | CASSPGGGGGANVLTF | TGTGCCAGCAGCCCAGGGGGGGGCGGTGGGGCCAACGTCCTGACTTTC
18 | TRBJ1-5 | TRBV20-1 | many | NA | CSARDLRLPQISNQPQHF | TGCAGTGCTAGAGATCTTCGATTGCCGCAGATTAGCAATCAGCCCCAGCATTTT
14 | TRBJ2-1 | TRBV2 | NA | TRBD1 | CASYVDRGRNEQFF | TGTGCCAGTTACGTTGACAGGGGGAGGAATGAGCAGTTCTTC
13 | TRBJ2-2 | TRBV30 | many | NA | CAWSVMGSWELFF | TGTGCCTGGAGTGTAATGGGGTCCTGGGAGCTGTTTTTT
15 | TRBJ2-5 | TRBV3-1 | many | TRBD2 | CASRRTGTRQETQYF | TGTGCCAGCAGGAGAACCGGGACTAGACAAGAGACCCAGTACTTC
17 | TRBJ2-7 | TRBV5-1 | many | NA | CASSLGLGGPSSYEQYF | TGCGCCAGCAGCTTGGGACTGGGCGGTCCGAGCTCCTACGAGCAGTACTTC
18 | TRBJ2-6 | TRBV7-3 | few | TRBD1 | CASSRGGGQGSGANVLTF | TGTGCCAGCAGCCGGGGAGGAGGACAGGGCTCTGGGGCCAACGTCCTGACTTTC
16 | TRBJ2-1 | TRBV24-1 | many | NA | CATSDLGPGAYNEQFF | TGTGCCACCAGTGATTTGGGCCCAGGGGCCTACAATGAGCAGTTCTTC
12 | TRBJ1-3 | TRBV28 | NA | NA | CASRSHGNTIYF | TGTGCCAGCAGAAGCCACGGAAACACCATATATTTT
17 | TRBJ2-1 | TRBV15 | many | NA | CATSRALGGFSYNEQFF | TGTGCCACCAGCAGGGCCTTAGGCGGGTTCTCCTACAATGAGCAGTTCTTC
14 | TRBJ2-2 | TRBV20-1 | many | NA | CSARSRGNTGELFF | TGCAGTGCTAGGTCGCGGGGGAACACCGGGGAGCTGTTTTTT
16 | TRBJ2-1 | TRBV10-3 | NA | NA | CAISDMAGAIGNEQFF | TGTGCCATCAGTGATATGGCAGGGGCCATCGGTAATGAGCAGTTCTTC
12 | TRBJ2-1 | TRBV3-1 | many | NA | CASSQDKGEQFF | TGTGCCAGCAGCCAAGATAAGGGGGAGCAGTTCTTC
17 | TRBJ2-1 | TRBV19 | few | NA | CASSQVAVGSGNNEQFF | TGTGCCAGCAGCCAAGTGGCAGTAGGGAGCGGAAACAATGAGCAGTTCTTC
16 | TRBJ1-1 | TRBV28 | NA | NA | CASLGGGRLWYTEAFF | TGTGCCAGCCTTGGGGGGGGGAGGCTGTGGTACACTGAAGCTTTCTTT
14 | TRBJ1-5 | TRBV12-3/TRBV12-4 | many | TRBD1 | CASSGTGGLQPQHF | TGTGCCAGCAGTGGGACAGGGGGTCTTCAGCCCCAGCATTTT
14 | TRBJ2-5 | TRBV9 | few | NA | CASNRNRVGETQYF | TGTGCCAGCAACCGGAACAGGGTCGGAGAGACCCAGTACTTC
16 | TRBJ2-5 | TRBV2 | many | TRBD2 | CASSRRLAVNTETQYF | TGTGCCAGCAGTCGTAGACTAGCGGTGAACACAGAGACCCAGTACTTC
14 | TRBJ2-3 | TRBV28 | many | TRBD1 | CASMRTGGTDTQYF | TGTGCCAGCATGAGGACAGGGGGCACAGATACGCAGTATTTT
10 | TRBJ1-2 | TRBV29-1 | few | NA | CSVGGIPYTF | TGCAGCGTTGGTGGGATACCCTACACCTTC
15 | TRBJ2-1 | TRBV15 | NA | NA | CATSRDQGSYNEQFF | TGTGCCACCAGCAGAGATCAGGGATCCTACAATGAGCAGTTCTTC
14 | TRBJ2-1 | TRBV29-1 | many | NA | CSVEGRTAYNEQFF | TGCAGCGTTGAAGGGCGTACAGCCTACAATGAGCAGTTCTTC
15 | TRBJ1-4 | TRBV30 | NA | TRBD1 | CAWSGGGTLNEKLFF | TGTGCCTGGAGTGGAGGGGGCACCTTGAATGAAAAACTGTTTTTT
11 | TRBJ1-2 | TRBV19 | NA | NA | CASRGDYGYTF | TGTGCCTCGAGGGGGGACTATGGCTACACCTTC
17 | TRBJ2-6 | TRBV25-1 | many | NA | CASSEQGTFAGANVLTF | TGTGCCAGCAGTGAACAGGGTACGTTTGCTGGGGCCAACGTCCTGACTTTC
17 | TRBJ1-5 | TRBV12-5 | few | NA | CASGSHPHTDSNQPQHF | TGTGCTAGTGGTTCCCACCCCCACACAGATAGCAATCAGCCCCAGCATTTT
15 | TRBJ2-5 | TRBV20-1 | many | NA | CSARDPLRIQETQYF | TGCAGTGCTAGAGATCCCCTACGGATCCAAGAGACCCAGTACTTC
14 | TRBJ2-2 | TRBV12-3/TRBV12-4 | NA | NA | CASRISGSTGELFF | TGTGCCAGCAGAATCTCGGGCAGTACCGGGGAGCTGTTTTTT
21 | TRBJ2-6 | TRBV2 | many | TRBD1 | CARAGGRQGALSSSGANVLTF | TGTGCCAGAGCTGGGGGGAGACAGGGGGCCCTATCCAGCTCTGGGGCCAACGTCCTGACTTTC
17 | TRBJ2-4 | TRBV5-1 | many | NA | CASSGGPKAQAKNIQYF | TGCGCCAGCAGCGGGGGACCGAAGGCCCAAGCCAAAAACATTCAGTACTTC
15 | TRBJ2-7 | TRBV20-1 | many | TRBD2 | CSARKLAVGIYEQYF | TGCAGTGCTAGAAAACTAGCGGTTGGTATATACGAGCAGTACTTC
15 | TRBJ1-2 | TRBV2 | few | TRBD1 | CASRTGTGPGRGYTF | TGTGCCAGCAGGACCGGGACAGGCCCCGGACGTGGCTACACCTTC
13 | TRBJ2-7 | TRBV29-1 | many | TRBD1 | CSVRGQGVYEQYF | TGCAGCGTGAGGGGACAGGGAGTCTACGAGCAGTACTTC
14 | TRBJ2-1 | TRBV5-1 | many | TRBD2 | CASSLGGRADEQFF | TGCGCCAGCAGCTTGGGCGGGAGGGCCGATGAGCAGTTCTTC
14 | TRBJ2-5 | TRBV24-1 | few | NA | CATSAAGTQETQYF | TGTGCCACCAGTGCAGCGGGCACCCAAGAGACCCAGTACTTC
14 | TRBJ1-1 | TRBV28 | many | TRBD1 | CATVQGAGGTEAFF | TGTGCCACTGTTCAGGGGGCCGGAGGCACTGAAGCTTTCTTT
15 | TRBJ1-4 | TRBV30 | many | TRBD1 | CAWSVGGPGGEKLFF | TGTGCCTGGAGTGTAGGTGGGCCAGGGGGTGAAAAACTGTTTTTT
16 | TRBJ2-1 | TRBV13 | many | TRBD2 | CASSLGLAEIYNEQFF | TGTGCCAGCAGCTTAGGACTAGCGGAAATCTACAATGAGCAGTTCTTC
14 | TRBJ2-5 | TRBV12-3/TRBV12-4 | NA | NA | CASSLPGVGETQYF | TGTGCCAGCAGTTTGCCAGGGGTCGGGGAGACCCAGTACTTC
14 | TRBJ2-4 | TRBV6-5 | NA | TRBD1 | CASSYGRQGDIQYF | TGTGCCAGCAGTTACGGGAGACAGGGCGACATTCAGTACTTC
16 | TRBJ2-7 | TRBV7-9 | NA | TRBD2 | CASSSGLAGATVEQYF | TGTGCCAGCAGCTCTGGACTAGCGGGAGCCACCGTGGAGCAGTACTTC